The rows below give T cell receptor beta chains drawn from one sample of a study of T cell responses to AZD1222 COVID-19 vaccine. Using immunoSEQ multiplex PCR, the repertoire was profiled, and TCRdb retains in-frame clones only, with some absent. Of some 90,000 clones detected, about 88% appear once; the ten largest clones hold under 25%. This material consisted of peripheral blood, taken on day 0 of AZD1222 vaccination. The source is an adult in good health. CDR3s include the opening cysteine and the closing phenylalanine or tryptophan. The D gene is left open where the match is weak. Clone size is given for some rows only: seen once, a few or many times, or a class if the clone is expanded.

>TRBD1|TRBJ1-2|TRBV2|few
CASSGPGGNINYGYTF
TGTGCCAGCAGTGGGCCAGGGGGGAATATTAACTATGGCTACACCTTC
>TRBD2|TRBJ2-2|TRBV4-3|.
CASSQERGGRVTGELFF
TGCGCCAGCAGCCAAGAGCGGGGCGGGAGGGTTACCGGGGAGCTGTTTTTT
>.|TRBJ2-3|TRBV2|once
CASKRRSTDTQYF
TGTGCCAGCAAACGGCGGTCCACAGATACGCAGTATTTT
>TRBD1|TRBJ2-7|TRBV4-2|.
CASSQVGRTGLSYEQYF
TGTGCCAGCAGCCAAGTAGGGAGGACAGGGCTCTCCTACGAGCAGTACTTC
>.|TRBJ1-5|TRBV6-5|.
CASSYGRGQPQHF
TGTGCCAGCAGTTACGGCAGGGGTCAGCCCCAGCATTTT
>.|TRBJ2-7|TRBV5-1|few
CASSLGQGSDEQYF
TGCGCCAGCAGCTTGGGGCAGGGGTCGGACGAGCAGTACTTC
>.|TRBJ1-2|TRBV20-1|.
CSASEVPPYGYTF
TGCAGTGCTAGTGAGGTCCCACCATATGGCTACACCTTC
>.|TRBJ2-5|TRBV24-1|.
CATSDSAGTREAQYF
TGTGCCACCAGTGATTCGGCGGGGACAAGAGAGGCCCAGTACTTC
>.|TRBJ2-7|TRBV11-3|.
CASSFGRGSEQYF
TGTGCCAGCAGCTTTGGAAGGGGCTCCGAGCAGTACTTC
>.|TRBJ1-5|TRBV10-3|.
CAISESVANQPQHF
TGTGCCATCAGTGAGTCGGTGGCAAATCAGCCCCAGCATTTT
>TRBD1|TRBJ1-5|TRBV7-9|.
CASSSTGQGGHQPQHF
TGTGCCAGCAGCTCGACGGGACAGGGGGGGCATCAGCCCCAGCATTTT
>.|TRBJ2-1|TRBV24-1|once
CATSDLVELGLTPSSYNEQFF
TGTGCCACCAGTGATTTGGTGGAACTAGGGTTGACGCCCAGCTCCTACAATGAGCAGTTCTTC
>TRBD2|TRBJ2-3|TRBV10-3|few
CAISGEAGRGTDTQYF
TGTGCCATCAGTGGGGAAGCGGGGAGGGGCACAGATACGCAGTATTTT
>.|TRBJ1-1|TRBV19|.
CASGQRNTEAFF
TGTGCCAGCGGACAGAGAAACACTGAAGCTTTCTTT
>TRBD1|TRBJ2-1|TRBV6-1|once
CASSVQYPGQITNNEQFF
TGTGCCAGCAGTGTCCAATATCCGGGACAGATTACTAACAATGAGCAGTTCTTC
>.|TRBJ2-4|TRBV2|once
CASSEVGAGKNIQYF
TGTGCCAGCAGTGAAGTGGGCGCTGGAAAAAACATTCAGTACTTC
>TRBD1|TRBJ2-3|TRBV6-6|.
CASSHDRDWSTDTQYF
TGTGCCAGCAGTCACGACAGGGATTGGAGCACAGATACGCAGTATTTT
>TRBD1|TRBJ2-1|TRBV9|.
CASSAQGQNNEQFF
TGTGCCAGCAGCGCCCAGGGACAGAACAATGAGCAGTTCTTC
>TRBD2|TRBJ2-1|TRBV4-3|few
CASSLASGAGYNEQFF
TGCGCCAGCAGCCTGGCTAGCGGGGCGGGTTACAATGAGCAGTTCTTC
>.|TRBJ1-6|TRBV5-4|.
CASSSSLGGSNSPLHF
TGTGCCAGCAGCTCCTCCCTGGGGGGTAGTAATTCACCCCTCCACTTT
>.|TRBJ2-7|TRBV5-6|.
CASSLPGPDEQYF
TGTGCCAGCAGCTTACCAGGTCCAGACGAGCAGTACTTC
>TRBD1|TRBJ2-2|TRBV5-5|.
CASSSGTGGEGELFF
TGTGCCAGCAGCTCCGGGACAGGTGGCGAGGGGGAGCTGTTTTTT
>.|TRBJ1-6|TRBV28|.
CASTGRHNSPLHF
TGTGCCAGCACTGGACGGCATAATTCACCCCTCCACTTT
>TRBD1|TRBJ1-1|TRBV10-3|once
CAISEPSGQVNTEAFF
TGTGCCATCAGTGAGCCCTCGGGACAGGTGAACACTGAAGCTTTCTTT
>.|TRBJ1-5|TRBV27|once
CASSFSRIQPQHF
TGTGCCAGCAGTTTCTCCAGAATCCAGCCCCAGCATTTT
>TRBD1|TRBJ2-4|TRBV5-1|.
CASRGGWGKNIQYF
TGCGCCAGCAGAGGGGGCTGGGGCAAAAACATTCAGTACTTC
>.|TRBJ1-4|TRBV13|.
CASSFAQAGEKLFF
TGTGCCAGCAGCTTCGCGCAGGCGGGGGAAAAACTGTTTTTT
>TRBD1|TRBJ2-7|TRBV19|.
CASSIVGTGVDYEQYF
TGTGCCAGTAGTATAGTGGGGACAGGGGTCGACTACGAGCAGTACTTC
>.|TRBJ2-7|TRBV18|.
CASSPAGGPSYEQYF
TGTGCCAGCTCACCGGCCGGCGGACCCTCCTACGAGCAGTACTTC
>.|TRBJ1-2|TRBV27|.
CASSSHGDGYTF
TGTGCCAGCAGTAGCCACGGGGATGGCTACACCTTC
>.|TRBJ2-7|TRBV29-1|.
CSVVEGSHEQYF
TGCAGCGTTGTAGAGGGGTCCCACGAGCAGTACTTC
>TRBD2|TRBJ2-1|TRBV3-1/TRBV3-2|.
CASSQAVDPKGLAGAPGHEQFF
TGTGCCAGCAGCCAAGCCGTAGACCCTAAGGGACTAGCGGGAGCCCCGGGGCATGAGCAGTTCTTC
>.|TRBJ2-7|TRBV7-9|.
CASSPPFGLEQYF
TGTGCCAGCAGCCCTCCGTTCGGTCTCGAGCAGTACTTC
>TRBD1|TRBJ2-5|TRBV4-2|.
CASSQEGQGRETQYF
TGTGCCAGCAGCCAAGAGGGACAGGGACGAGAGACCCAGTACTTC
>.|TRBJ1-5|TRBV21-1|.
CASSTRQGARDQPQHF
TGTGCCAGCAGCACCCGACAGGGGGCGAGGGATCAGCCCCAGCATTTT
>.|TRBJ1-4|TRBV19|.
CASSIDSATHGGEKLFF
TGTGCCAGTAGTATAGATAGCGCGACCCATGGGGGTGAAAAACTGTTTTTT
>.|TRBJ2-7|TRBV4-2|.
CASSQDYPYEQYF
TGTGCCAGCAGCCAAGACTACCCCTACGAGCAGTACTTC
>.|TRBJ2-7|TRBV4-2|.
CASSQGLAYEQYF
TGTGCCAGCAGCCAAGGACTAGCCTACGAGCAGTACTTC
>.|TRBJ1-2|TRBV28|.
CASSLRYGGGYTF
TGTGCCAGCAGTTTACGTTATGGGGGTGGCTACACCTTC
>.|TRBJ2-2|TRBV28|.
CASSLTGNTGELFF
TGTGCCAGCAGTTTGACAGGGAACACCGGGGAGCTGTTTTTT
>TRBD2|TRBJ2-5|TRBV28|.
CASRAPGTRQETQYF
TGTGCCAGCAGGGCACCCGGGACTAGACAAGAGACCCAGTACTTC
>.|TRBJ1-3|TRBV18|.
CASSPGRGNTIYF
TGTGCCAGCTCACCAGGGAGGGGAAACACCATATATTTT
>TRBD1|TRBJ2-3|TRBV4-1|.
CASRGQLTDAQYF
TGCGCCAGCCGGGGACAGCTCACAGATGCGCAGTATTTT
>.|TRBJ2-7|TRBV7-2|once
CASSLGVGAYEQYF
TGTGCCAGCAGCTTAGGGGTGGGAGCTTACGAGCAGTACTTC
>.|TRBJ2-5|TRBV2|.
CASEYQETQYF
TGTGCCAGCGAGTACCAAGAGACCCAGTACTTC
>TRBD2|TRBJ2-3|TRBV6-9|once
CASSYTGGSSTDTQYF
TGTGCCAGCAGTTATACCGGGGGGAGTTCCACAGATACGCAGTATTTT
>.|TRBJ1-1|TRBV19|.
CASSIEPGYTEAFF
TGTGCCAGTAGTATAGAACCCGGCTACACTGAAGCTTTCTTT
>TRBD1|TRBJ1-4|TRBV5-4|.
CASSPGQTNEKLFF
TGTGCCAGCAGCCCGGGACAGACTAATGAAAAACTGTTTTTT
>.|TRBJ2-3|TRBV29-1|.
CSVEDPWTASTDTQYF
TGCAGCGTTGAAGATCCATGGACGGCTAGCACAGATACGCAGTATTTT
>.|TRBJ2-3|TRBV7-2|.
CASSPRGGGPDTQYF
TGTGCCAGCAGCCCCCGAGGGGGGGGCCCAGATACGCAGTATTTT
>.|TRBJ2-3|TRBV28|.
CANYDPSTDTQYF
TGTGCCAACTACGACCCTAGCACAGATACGCAGTATTTT
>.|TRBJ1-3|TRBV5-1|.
CASSPGARGNTIYF
TGCGCCAGCAGCCCGGGGGCGCGAGGGAACACCATATATTTT
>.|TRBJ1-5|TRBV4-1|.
CASSQEAYSNQPQHF
TGCGCCAGCAGCCAAGAGGCCTATAGCAATCAGCCCCAGCATTTT
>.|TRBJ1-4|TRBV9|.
CASSDTPGPSAKLFF
TGTGCCAGCAGCGACACACCGGGACCCTCCGCGAAACTGTTTTTT
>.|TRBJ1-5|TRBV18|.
CASSPRDGSNQPQHF
TGTGCCAGCTCACCGAGGGATGGTAGCAATCAGCCCCAGCATTTT
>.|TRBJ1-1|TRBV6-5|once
CATTGGAGYTEAFF
TGTGCCACCACCGGTGGAGCAGGCTACACTGAAGCTTTCTTT
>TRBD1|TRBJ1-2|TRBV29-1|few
CSAGDSHGYTF
TGCAGCGCCGGGGACAGCCATGGCTACACCTTC
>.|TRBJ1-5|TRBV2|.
CASTDSHSNQPQHF
TGTGCCAGCACGGACAGCCATAGCAATCAGCCCCAGCATTTT
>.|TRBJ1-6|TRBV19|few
CASSRADHNSPLHF
TGTGCCAGTAGTCGGGCAGACCATAATTCACCCCTCCACTTT